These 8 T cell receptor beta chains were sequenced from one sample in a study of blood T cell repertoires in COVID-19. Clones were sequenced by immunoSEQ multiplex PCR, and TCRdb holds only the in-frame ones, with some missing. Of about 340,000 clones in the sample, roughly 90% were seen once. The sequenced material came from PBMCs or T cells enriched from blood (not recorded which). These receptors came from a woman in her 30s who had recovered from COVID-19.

CDR3 amino acids: CASSPAGLSSYEQYF. The CDR3 nucleotides read TGTGCCAGCTCACCAGCAGGGTTAAGCTCCTACGAGCAGTACTTC. The genes are TRBV18 and TRBJ2-7; D is perhaps TRBD1 (5 bases). V gave up 2 bases and J gave up 0 bases, with 11 bases separating them. CDR1 is KGHSH and CDR2 is LQKENI in the germline V gene. The CDR3 is 15 amino acids.

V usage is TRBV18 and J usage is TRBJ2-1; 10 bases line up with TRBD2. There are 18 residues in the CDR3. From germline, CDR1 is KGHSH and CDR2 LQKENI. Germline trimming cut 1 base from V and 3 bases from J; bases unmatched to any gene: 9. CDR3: CASSPRAQLAGSYNEQFF. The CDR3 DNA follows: TGTGCCAGCTCACCACGGGCCCAACTAGCGGGGAGCTACAATGAGCAGTTCTTC.

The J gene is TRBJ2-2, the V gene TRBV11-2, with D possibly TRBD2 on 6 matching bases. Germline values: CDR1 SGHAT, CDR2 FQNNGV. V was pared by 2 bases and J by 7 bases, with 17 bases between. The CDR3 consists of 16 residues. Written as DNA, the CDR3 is TGTGCCAGCAGCTTATTGGCGGGGTTTGAGATCGGGGAGCTGTTTTTT. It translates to CASSLLAGFEIGELFF.

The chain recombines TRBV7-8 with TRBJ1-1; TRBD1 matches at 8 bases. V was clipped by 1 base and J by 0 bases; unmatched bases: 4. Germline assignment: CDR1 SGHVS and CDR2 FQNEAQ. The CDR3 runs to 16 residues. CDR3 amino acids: CASSLGSTGVNTEAFF. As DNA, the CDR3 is TGTGCCAGCAGCTTAGGGTCGACAGGGGTGAACACTGAAGCTTTCTTT.

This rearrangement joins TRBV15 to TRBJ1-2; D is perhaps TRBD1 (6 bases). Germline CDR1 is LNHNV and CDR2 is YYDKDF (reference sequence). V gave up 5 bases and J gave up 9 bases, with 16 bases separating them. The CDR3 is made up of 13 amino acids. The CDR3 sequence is CATSGGNRDSYTF. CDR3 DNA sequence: TGTGCCACCAGCGGAGGAAACAGGGACAGCTACACCTTC.

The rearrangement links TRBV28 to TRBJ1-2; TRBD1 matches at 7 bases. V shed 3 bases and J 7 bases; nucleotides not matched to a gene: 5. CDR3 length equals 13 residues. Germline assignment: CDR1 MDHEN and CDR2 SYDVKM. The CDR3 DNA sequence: TGTGCCAGCAGTTTGGACAGGTTTCGTGGCTACACCTTC. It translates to CASSLDRFRGYTF.

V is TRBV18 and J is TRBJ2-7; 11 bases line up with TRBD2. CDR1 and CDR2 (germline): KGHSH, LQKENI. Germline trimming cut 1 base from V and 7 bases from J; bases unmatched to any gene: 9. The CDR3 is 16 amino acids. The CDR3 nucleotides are TGTGCCAGCTCACCACGGGTAGCGGGAGGGCCCGGGGAGCAGTACTTC. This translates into CASSPRVAGGPGEQYF.

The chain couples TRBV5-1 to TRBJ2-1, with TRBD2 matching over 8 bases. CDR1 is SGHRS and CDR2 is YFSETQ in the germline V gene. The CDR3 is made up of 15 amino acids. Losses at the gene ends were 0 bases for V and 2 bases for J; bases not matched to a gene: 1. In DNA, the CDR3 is TGCGCCAGCAGCTTGGCGGGGGGGGCCTACAATGAGCAGTTCTTC. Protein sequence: CASSLAGGAYNEQFF.